This T cell receptor (beta chain) was recorded in a study of blood T cell repertoires in COVID-19. Study-wide background: COVID-19 samples collected from the United States, Italy and Spain covered acute and convalescent phases. In each case, the material was cDNA or gDNA derived from T cells, B-cell-depleted T cells, or PBMCs.

Allocation to cohorts depended on clinical history reported by the participants. Deletions cut 4 bases from V and 6 bases from J, with 20 bases between. Germline CDR1 and CDR2: SGHTS and YDEGEE. This CDR3 has 15 residues. This table comes from immunoSEQ multiplex PCR, and its TCRdb copy is limited to in-frame clones, with some not included. The sample has around 470,000 clones; roughly 88% are singletons. The TCR comes from a man between 18 and 29 years old who had recovered from COVID-19. V gene TRBV5-8 combines with J gene TRBJ2-7; possibly TRBD2 for D (6 bases). Sequencing was done on a sample of PBMCs or T cells enriched from blood (not recorded which). DNA of the CDR3: TGTGCCAGCAGCCGAACTAGCCTTAGGAGGGGCGAGCAGTACTTC. The encoded protein is CASSRTSLRRGEQYF.